This is a list of T cell receptor beta chains from one sample in a study of OX40 agonist ivuxolimab in advanced cancers. The repertoire was sequenced with immunoSEQ multiplex PCR; TCRdb's copy has only in-frame clones and lacks some. The sample has around 94,000 clones, roughly 89% seen once. The sample here was CD4+ or CD8+ T cells sorted from blood, taken in a trial of the OX40 agonist ivuxolimab. The receptors stem from an adult with an advanced solid tumor such as melanoma, head and neck, liver or kidney cancer. CDR3s include the opening cysteine and the closing phenylalanine or tryptophan. Fields, in order: clone size, D gene, V gene, J gene, CDR3 DNA, CDR3 protein. A D gene is named only where the DNA matches it firmly. Clone sizes are given selectively: once, few, many, or a class where the clone is expanded.

clone_size: -
d_call: TRBD2
v_call: TRBV11-2
j_call: TRBJ2-1
cdr3_nt: TGTGCCAGCAGCTTAGATAGCGGGCACTACAATGAGCAGTTCTTC
cdr3_aa: CASSLDSGHYNEQFF

clone_size: -
d_call: -
v_call: TRBV7-2
j_call: TRBJ1-1
cdr3_nt: TGTGCCAGCAGCTCGACTCCAGGGATTGAAGCTTTCTTT
cdr3_aa: CASSSTPGIEAFF

clone_size: -
d_call: -
v_call: TRBV2
j_call: TRBJ2-7
cdr3_nt: TGTGCCAGCAGACCCCGGGACAACTCCTACGAGCAGTACTTC
cdr3_aa: CASRPRDNSYEQYF

clone_size: once
d_call: TRBD2
v_call: TRBV25-1
j_call: TRBJ2-3
cdr3_nt: TGTGCCAGCAGTCGACTAGCGGGAGTTGTGAGCACAGATACGCAGTATTTT
cdr3_aa: CASSRLAGVVSTDTQYF

clone_size: -
d_call: TRBD1
v_call: TRBV2
j_call: TRBJ1-3
cdr3_nt: TGTGCCAGCAGGGGGACAGGGAAGAGGGACACCATATATTTT
cdr3_aa: CASRGTGKRDTIYF

clone_size: once
d_call: -
v_call: TRBV6-6
j_call: TRBJ2-1
cdr3_nt: TGTGCCAGCAGTTCCCGGTCCAACTACAATGAGCAGTTCTTC
cdr3_aa: CASSSRSNYNEQFF

clone_size: -
d_call: TRBD2
v_call: TRBV5-4
j_call: TRBJ2-3
cdr3_nt: TGTGCCAGCAGCGTTGGACTAGCGGGTCCCACAGATACGCAGTATTTT
cdr3_aa: CASSVGLAGPTDTQYF

clone_size: once
d_call: TRBD2
v_call: TRBV10-1
j_call: TRBJ2-7
cdr3_nt: TGCGCCAGCAGCTTTTTCGGAGGACTAGCGGGAGACTACCAAATCTACGAGCAGTACTTC
cdr3_aa: CASSFFGGLAGDYQIYEQYF

clone_size: few
d_call: -
v_call: TRBV6-5
j_call: TRBJ1-1
cdr3_nt: TGTGCCAGCAGTACACAGGGAGGCACTGAAGCTTTCTTT
cdr3_aa: CASSTQGGTEAFF

clone_size: -
d_call: TRBD2
v_call: TRBV7-6
j_call: TRBJ2-7
cdr3_nt: TGTGCCAGCAGCTCCTCTGTCGCTAGCGGGCACTACGAGCAGTACTTC
cdr3_aa: CASSSSVASGHYEQYF

clone_size: few
d_call: TRBD2
v_call: TRBV11-2
j_call: TRBJ2-1
cdr3_nt: TGTGCCAGCAGCCCTAGCGGAGCCTACAATGAGCAGTTCTTC
cdr3_aa: CASSPSGAYNEQFF

clone_size: once
d_call: TRBD2
v_call: TRBV11-2
j_call: TRBJ2-3
cdr3_nt: TGTGCCAGCAGCCGCGGGACTAGCGGGAGAGGCACAGATACGCAGTATTTT
cdr3_aa: CASSRGTSGRGTDTQYF

clone_size: -
d_call: -
v_call: TRBV7-9
j_call: TRBJ2-1
cdr3_nt: TGTGCCAGCAGCCAGACAGCCGGGGGGCAGTTCTTC
cdr3_aa: CASSQTAGGQFF

clone_size: -
d_call: -
v_call: TRBV6-1
j_call: TRBJ2-1
cdr3_nt: TGTGCCAGCAGTGAAGTTAACAGGGCGTCCTACAATGAGCAGTTCTTC
cdr3_aa: CASSEVNRASYNEQFF

clone_size: -
d_call: -
v_call: TRBV30
j_call: TRBJ1-6
cdr3_nt: TGTGCCTGGAAACGGTCCGGGAATTCACCCCTCCACTTT
cdr3_aa: CAWKRSGNSPLHF

clone_size: -
d_call: -
v_call: TRBV5-6
j_call: TRBJ2-5
cdr3_nt: TGTGCCAGCAGTCGGGGGGCGGGCAGACAAGAGACCCAGTACTTC
cdr3_aa: CASSRGAGRQETQYF

clone_size: -
d_call: TRBD2
v_call: TRBV11-2
j_call: TRBJ2-7
cdr3_nt: TGTGCCAGCAACGTATTTAGCGGGACCTCCTACGAGCAGTACTTC
cdr3_aa: CASNVFSGTSYEQYF

clone_size: -
d_call: TRBD1
v_call: TRBV10-3
j_call: TRBJ2-7
cdr3_nt: TGTGCCATCACCCGGACAGGGGGGCCCTACGAGCAGTACTTC
cdr3_aa: CAITRTGGPYEQYF

clone_size: -
d_call: TRBD1
v_call: TRBV5-1
j_call: TRBJ2-2
cdr3_nt: TGCGCCAGCAGCCTAAGGACAGGGGGAGAGCGGGAGCTGTTTTTT
cdr3_aa: CASSLRTGGERELFF

clone_size: -
d_call: TRBD2
v_call: TRBV14
j_call: TRBJ2-1
cdr3_nt: TGTGCCAGCAGCCAAGAACTAGCGAATGAGCAGTTCTTC
cdr3_aa: CASSQELANEQFF

clone_size: -
d_call: -
v_call: TRBV5-1
j_call: TRBJ1-2
cdr3_nt: TGCGCCAGCAGCTTGTCTTTTCGGCCCACACATGGCTACACCTTC
cdr3_aa: CASSLSFRPTHGYTF

clone_size: -
d_call: TRBD1
v_call: TRBV19
j_call: TRBJ1-2
cdr3_nt: TGTGCCAGTAGTACCTCGGGACAGGGGCATGGCTACACCTTC
cdr3_aa: CASSTSGQGHGYTF

clone_size: -
d_call: -
v_call: TRBV29-1
j_call: TRBJ2-2
cdr3_nt: TGCAGCGTTGTCACAACATCCTACACCGGGGAGCTGTTTTTT
cdr3_aa: CSVVTTSYTGELFF

clone_size: -
d_call: TRBD1
v_call: TRBV28
j_call: TRBJ1-2
cdr3_nt: TGTGCCAGCACCCTTCCGGGACAGGGGGACTATGGCTACACCTTC
cdr3_aa: CASTLPGQGDYGYTF

clone_size: -
d_call: TRBD1
v_call: TRBV7-9
j_call: TRBJ1-1
cdr3_nt: TGTGCCAGCAGCTTAGTGAGAGCCGGGACAGGGGGAGAAGCTTTCTTT
cdr3_aa: CASSLVRAGTGGEAFF

clone_size: -
d_call: -
v_call: TRBV5-1
j_call: TRBJ2-1
cdr3_nt: TGCGCCAGCAGCTCCCATGGGGCACCTACTGAGCAGTTCTTC
cdr3_aa: CASSSHGAPTEQFF

clone_size: once
d_call: -
v_call: TRBV5-4
j_call: TRBJ2-2
cdr3_nt: TGTGCCAGCAGCCCCCCACCGGCAGGGGAGACCGGGGAGCTGTTTTTT
cdr3_aa: CASSPPPAGETGELFF

clone_size: -
d_call: TRBD1
v_call: TRBV7-9
j_call: TRBJ2-2
cdr3_nt: TGTGCCAGCAGGACAGGGGGATTGATGTCCGGGGAGCTGTTTTTT
cdr3_aa: CASRTGGLMSGELFF

clone_size: -
d_call: TRBD2
v_call: TRBV19
j_call: TRBJ2-1
cdr3_nt: TGTGCCAGTAGTATAGATCTAGCGGGAGGGTCGGATGAGCAGTTCTTC
cdr3_aa: CASSIDLAGGSDEQFF

clone_size: once
d_call: -
v_call: TRBV11-1
j_call: TRBJ2-1
cdr3_nt: TGTGCCAGCAGCTTAGGCCCATTACGACGGATCAACTACAATGAGCAGTTCTTC
cdr3_aa: CASSLGPLRRINYNEQFF